This paragraph covers one TCR beta chain sequence. The data originate from a study of blood T cell repertoires in COVID-19. This CDR3 comprises 15 residues. Germline V gene lookup returns CDR1 SEHNR and CDR2 FQNEAQ (reference sequence). Trimming removed 2 bases at V and 2 bases at J, with 10 bases between. Authors' methods: Reference gene primer amplification gave nucleated cell count estimates. Some clones are missing from TCRdb's copy, which holds only in-frame ones; the method was immunoSEQ multiplex PCR. That table gives V, J and clone size, and the DNA gave D and trimming. The table records about 120,000 clones, approximately 88% of them present only once.

The sequence derives from a man aged 50 to 60 with acute or convalescent COVID-19. Sequencing was carried out using peripheral blood. This chain uses TRBV7-9 with TRBJ1-3; the D gene is possibly TRBD1 (5 bases). CDR3 sequence (DNA): TGTGCCAGCAGCTTACTGACGGGGGCTGGAAACACCATATATTTT. Protein product: CASSLLTGAGNTIYF.